These T cell receptor beta chains were read from a single sample in a study of cytomegalovirus exposure and HLA in healthy donors. The assay was immunoSEQ multiplex PCR, and TCRdb's table has in-frame clones only and misses some. The sample has 60,000 to 90,000 clones; about 95% are singletons. Sequences were obtained from PBMCs. The origin of the receptors is a young woman in good health and CMV-seronegative. Each CDR3 is given with its conserved first and last residue. A D gene is named only where the DNA matches it firmly. Size is omitted from some rows. Given values are once, few, many or a class for expanded clones.

TRBJ2-1	-	TRBV11-2	-	CASSFGARNEQFF	TGTGCCAGCAGCTTTGGGGCGCGCAATGAGCAGTTCTTC
TRBJ2-5	-	TRBV7-2	TRBD2	CASSYKASGGSFGETQYF	TGTGCCAGCAGCTACAAGGCTAGCGGGGGGTCGTTTGGAGAGACCCAGTACTTC
TRBJ2-3	-	TRBV14	-	CASSQDIFADTQYF	TGTGCCAGCAGCCAAGATATTTTCGCAGATACGCAGTATTTT
TRBJ1-1	-	TRBV6-1	TRBD1	CASRLTGGNTEAFF	TGTGCCAGCAGATTGACAGGGGGGAACACTGAAGCTTTCTTT
TRBJ2-4	-	TRBV7-9	TRBD2	CASSLWGGMSGNIQYF	TGTGCCAGCAGCTTATGGGGGGGGATGTCGGGAAACATTCAGTACTTC
TRBJ1-2	-	TRBV15	-	CATSRDSTGYGYTF	TGTGCCACCAGCAGAGATTCCACAGGGTATGGCTACACCTTC
TRBJ1-6	-	TRBV4-1	-	CASSQEEGSPLHF	TGCGCCAGCAGCCAAGAAGAGGGCTCACCCCTCCACTTT
TRBJ2-7	-	TRBV11-1	-	CASSLDGHRSYEQYF	TGTGCCAGCAGCTTAGATGGTCACAGATCCTACGAGCAGTACTTC
TRBJ1-1	-	TRBV27	-	CASSSPRGGGTEAFF	TGTGCCAGCAGTTCGCCCCGTGGGGGAGGAACTGAAGCTTTCTTT
TRBJ2-7	-	TRBV7-6	-	CASSPTAGRPYEQYF	TGTGCCAGCAGCCCCACGGCAGGGAGGCCTTACGAGCAGTACTTC
TRBJ2-5	-	TRBV18	-	CASSPIPSAQETQYF	TGTGCCAGCTCACCAATTCCGAGTGCTCAAGAGACCCAGTACTTC
TRBJ1-2	-	TRBV7-6	-	CASSLTGLDYTF	TGTGCCAGCAGCTTAACAGGGTTGGACTACACCTTC
TRBJ2-7	-	TRBV6-5	-	CASSYSEGYEQYF	TGTGCCAGCAGTTACTCTGAGGGCTACGAGCAGTACTTC
TRBJ2-6	-	TRBV11-3	-	CASSPGHASGANVLTF	TGTGCCAGCAGCCCCGGACACGCCTCTGGGGCCAACGTCCTGACTTTC
TRBJ2-7	-	TRBV10-3	TRBD2	CAISYSSGGSYEQYF	TGTGCCATCAGTTACTCTAGCGGGGGATCCTACGAGCAGTACTTC
TRBJ1-5	-	TRBV5-1	-	CASSSGRGYNQPQHF	TGCGCCAGCAGCTCGGGGCGGGGGTATAATCAGCCCCAGCATTTT
TRBJ2-7	once	TRBV9	-	CASSVDRGFSYEQYF	TGTGCCAGCAGCGTAGATCGGGGGTTCTCCTACGAGCAGTACTTC
TRBJ1-2	-	TRBV30	-	CAWSTWRSGYTF	TGTGCCTGGAGTACCTGGAGGAGCGGCTACACCTTC
TRBJ2-7	-	TRBV6-4	TRBD1	CASSPEGAGGEQYF	TGTGCCAGCAGTCCAGAGGGGGCGGGTGGCGAGCAGTACTTC
TRBJ1-3	-	TRBV6-5	TRBD1	CASSDRANTIYF	TGTGCCAGCAGCGACAGGGCTAACACCATATATTTT
TRBJ1-5	once	TRBV7-6	-	CASSIRINQPQHF	TGTGCCAGCAGCATCAGGATAAATCAGCCCCAGCATTTT
TRBJ2-3	-	TRBV30	TRBD2	CAWRGGAGGRTDTQYF	TGTGCCTGGAGGGGTGGAGCGGGGGGCCGCACAGATACGCAGTATTTT
TRBJ1-2	-	TRBV11-2	-	CASSLVRNTNGYTF	TGTGCCAGCAGCTTAGTCCGAAACACCAATGGCTACACCTTC
TRBJ2-2	-	TRBV10-2	-	CASSAPNTGELFF	TGCGCCAGCAGTGCTCCGAACACCGGGGAGCTGTTTTTT
TRBJ2-5	-	TRBV4-3	TRBD2	CASSQYSGGPGETQYF	TGCGCCAGCAGCCAATATAGCGGGGGGCCGGGGGAGACCCAGTACTTC
TRBJ2-1	-	TRBV9	TRBD1	CASSLSGTGNEQFF	TGTGCCAGCAGCTTATCCGGGACAGGGAATGAGCAGTTCTTC
TRBJ1-1	-	TRBV6-5	-	CASSYPGRSTEAFF	TGTGCCAGCAGTTACCCGGGGAGGAGCACTGAAGCTTTCTTT
TRBJ1-5	-	TRBV6-5	-	CASSEQGKQPQHF	TGTGCCAGCAGTGAACAGGGTAAGCAGCCCCAGCATTTT